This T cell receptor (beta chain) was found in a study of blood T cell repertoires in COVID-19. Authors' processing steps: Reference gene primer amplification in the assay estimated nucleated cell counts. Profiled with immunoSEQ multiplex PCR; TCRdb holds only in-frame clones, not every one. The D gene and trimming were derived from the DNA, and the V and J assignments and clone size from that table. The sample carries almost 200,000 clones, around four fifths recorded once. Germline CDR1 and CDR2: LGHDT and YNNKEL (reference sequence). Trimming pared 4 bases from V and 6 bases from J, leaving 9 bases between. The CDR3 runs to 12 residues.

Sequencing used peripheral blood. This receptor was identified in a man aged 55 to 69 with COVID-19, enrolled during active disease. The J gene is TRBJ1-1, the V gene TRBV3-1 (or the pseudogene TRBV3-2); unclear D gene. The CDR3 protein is CASSLPGAEAFF. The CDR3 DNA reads TGTGCCAGCAGCCTCCCCGGGGCTGAAGCTTTCTTT.